This T cell receptor beta chain was observed in a study of blood T cell repertoires in COVID-19. At the level of the study: The United States, Italy and Spain provided the acute and convalescent COVID-19 samples. T cells, B-cell-depleted T cells, or PBMCs provided the cDNA or gDNA that served as material.

This CDR3 region has 13 residues. The germline V gene has CDR1 GTSNPN and CDR2 SVGIG (reference sequence). V lost 2 bases to trimming and J lost 4 bases, with 9 bases between them. Original analysis: Quantification of nucleated cells was approximated via reference gene primer amplification. Sequencing used immunoSEQ multiplex PCR; TCRdb keeps in-frame clones, though not all of them. That table is the source of V, J and clone size, and D and trimming were worked out from the DNA. Of under 250,000 clones listed, roughly 80% are singletons. The TCR was taken from a man older than 75 with acute or convalescent COVID-19. The chain links TRBV30 to TRBJ1-5; D is unresolved. The specimen was peripheral blood. The CDR3 DNA is TGTGCCTGGAGTCCAAACAGTAATCAGCCCCAGCATTTT. Amino acids: CAWSPNSNQPQHF.